The 8 T cell receptor beta chains below all came from one sample that was sequenced in a study of molecular identifiers for immune sequencing clone quantification. MiXCR, applied by TCRdb to the PCR reads, yields one record per CDR3 protein. In the table there are about half a million distinct CDR3 sequences, 25% of which are singletons. The sequenced material came from naive CD8+ T cells from blood, with Jurkat cell RNA spiked in. Specified subset: FACS-sorted CD8+CD4-CCR7+CD45RA+ naive T cells. The receptors were sampled from a human donor in good health. Some libraries in this study had Jurkat cell RNA spiked in.

DNA for the CDR3: TGCGCCAGCAGCCAATTCCAGCTGATGAACACTGAAGCTTTCTTT. Protein: CASSQFQLMNTEAFF. The chain has TRBV4-1 and TRBJ1-1; D gene uncertain. The CDR3 spans 15 residues. V lost 2 bases to trimming and J lost 0 bases, with 10 bases between them. Per germline, CDR1 MGHRA and CDR2 YSYEKL.

The chain uses TRBV7-9 and TRBJ1-1; 12 nucleotides match TRBD1. The germline CDR1 and CDR2 sequences are SEHNR and FQNEAQ (reference sequence). J lost 7 bases, V lost 5 bases, and 5 bases had no gene match. The CDR3 runs 14 residues. CDR3 amino acids: CASSAGQGAGEAFF. CDR3 sequence (DNA): TGTGCCAGCAGCGCGGGACAGGGGGCGGGTGAAGCTTTCTTT.

Details on this clonotype: Given a much more abundant clone one base away, this may be a read error. The chain employs TRBV28 and TRBJ2-6, with D maybe TRBD1 (5 bases). There are 15 residues in the CDR3. The germline V gene has CDR1 MDHEN and CDR2 SYDVKM. The CDR3 spells CASSLINSGADVLTF. CDR3 coding DNA: TGTGCCAGCAGTTTGATTAACTCTGGGGCCGACGTCCTGACTTTC.

This clonotype was recorded at least ten times. The rearrangement links TRBV20-1 to TRBJ2-5; tentative D call: TRBD2 (6 bases). Germline CDR1 reads DFQATT; CDR2 reads SNEGSKA (reference sequence). The CDR3 consists of 14 residues. Deletions cut 6 bases from V and 5 bases from J, with 19 bases between. CDR3 DNA: TGCAGTGCGCCCACCCTGGGGGGAGAGGAGACCCAGTACTTC. Protein: CSAPTLGGEETQYF.

This clonotype was counted many times. One junction end does not reproduce the germline sequence, and a read error may be involved. This chain uses TRBV28 with TRBJ2-7, with 8 bases lining up with TRBD1. The CDR3 contains 15 residues. CDR1 and CDR2 from the germline V gene are MDHEN and SYDVKM. The CDR3 spells CASSPGTGASYEQYF. Written as DNA, the CDR3 is TGCGCCAGCAGCCCAGGGACAGGAGCGTCCTACGAGCAGTACTTC.

The table lists this clonotype with many counts. The V gene is TRBV12-3 or TRBV12-4, the J gene TRBJ2-3; 9 nucleotides line up with TRBD2. Trimming removed 3 bases from V and 4 bases from J; junction bases left unmatched: 11. The length of the CDR3 is 17 residues. As DNA, the CDR3 is TGTGCCAGCAGTTTCCAGCGGGAGGCGGATGTCCCAGATACGCAGTATTTT. Translating gives CASSFQREADVPDTQYF.

This clonotype was counted only a few times. The rearrangement uses TRBV20-1 and TRBJ2-5, with 10 bases matching TRBD2. This CDR3 is built from 15 residues. The V gene's germline CDR1 is DFQATT and CDR2 SNEGSKA (reference sequence). Trimming removed 2 bases from V and 1 base from J; junction bases left unmatched: 4. CDR3 DNA sequence: TGCAGTGCTAGAAGGGGACTAGCGATCCAAGAGACCCAGTACTTC. Translation: CSARRGLAIQETQYF.

This clonotype was seen repeatedly, ten times or more. V is TRBV28 and J is TRBJ2-3; tentative D call: TRBD2 (7 bases). V shed 6 bases and J shed 2 bases, with 18 bases lying between them. The CDR3 totals 16 residues. CDR1 and CDR2 from the germline V gene are MDHEN and SYDVKM. CDR3 DNA: TGTGCCAGCAGCCCCCTGGCGGGGGCACACACAGATACGCAGTATTTT. This encodes CASSPLAGAHTDTQYF.